The 4 T cell receptor beta chains given below trace back to one sample, sequenced in a study of vaccination effects on CD4 cells after COVID-19. These receptors have no known antigen. TCRdb keeps only in-frame clones here, not all; method: immunoSEQ multiplex PCR. The sample contains 72,000 or so clones, 74% of which appear only once. Following culture for around 10 days, CD4+ T cells were isolated. BNT162b2 vaccine or mRNA-1273 vaccine was given to participants in two doses. Sequencing was performed on CD4+ T cells from PBMCs cultured without peptide, taken after COVID-19 vaccination. The receptor source for this set is a human donor who received a COVID-19 vaccine.

The chain uses TRBV28 and TRBJ1-2; no firm D call. The germline gives CDR1 MDHEN, CDR2 SYDVKM. Trimming took off 3 bases at V and 9 bases at J, with 14 bases between the two ends. The CDR3 runs to 13 residues. CDR3 nucleotides: TGTGCCAGCAGTTTTTTGGGCCCACCGAGCTACACCTTC. Its translation is CASSFLGPPSYTF.

CDR3: CASSLGTGGNQPQHF. The CDR3 nucleotides read TGCGCCAGCAGCTTGGGCACAGGGGGCAATCAGCCCCAGCATTTT. The chain uses TRBV5-1 and TRBJ1-5, with TRBD1 matching 7 bases. Germline CDR1 SGHRS, CDR2 YFSETQ. This CDR3 is built from 15 residues. Unmatched junction bases numbered 2, after V lost 0 bases and J lost 2 bases. Variable domain in full (rest from reference TRBV5-1 and TRBJ1-5): KAGVTQTPRYLIKTRGQQVTLSCSPISGHRSVSWYQQTPGQGLQFLFEYFSETQRNKGNFPGRFSGRQFSNSRSEMNVSTLELGDSALYLCASSLGTGGNQPQHFGDGTRLSIL.

This clone turned up a few times. The J gene is TRBJ1-5, the V gene TRBV27, with D possibly being TRBD1 (6 bases). The V gene's germline CDR1 is MNHEY and CDR2 SMNVEV (reference sequence). The CDR3 is 19 residues long. V was trimmed by 2 bases and J by 6 bases, leaving 26 bases between them. The CDR3 nucleotides are TGTGCCAGCAGTTTACCGGCCTGGGGGCGTACAGGGAGGAGTCAGCCCCAGCATTTT. Amino acids: CASSLPAWGRTGRSQPQHF.

The chain combines TRBV5-1 with TRBJ2-5; D is perhaps TRBD2 (5 bases). Per germline, CDR1 SGHRS and CDR2 YFSETQ. This CDR3 has 14 residues. Trimming shortened V by 6 bases and J by 1 base, and 13 bases separated the two germline ends. CDR3 coding DNA: TGCGCCAGCACCCTGGACTGGGTCCAAGAGACCCAGTACTTC. As protein: CASTLDWVQETQYF.